Below, 22 T cell receptor beta chains from the same sample are listed, as sequenced in a study of blood T cell repertoires in COVID-19. The repertoire was sequenced with immunoSEQ multiplex PCR; TCRdb's copy has only in-frame clones and lacks some. The table lists about 80,000 clones, roughly 82% of them singletons. Material for sequencing was peripheral blood. These receptors were taken from a man in his sixties with acute or convalescent COVID-19.

The V gene is TRBV18, the J gene TRBJ1-2; 7 nucleotides align to TRBD1. CDR3 length: 15 amino acids. Unmatched junction bases numbered 12, after V lost 3 bases and J lost 8 bases. Germline V gene sequence: CDR1 KGHSH, CDR2 LQKENI. The CDR3 region has the DNA TGTGCCAGCTCACCTCTAGGGGGCTCCCTGGAAGGCTACACCTTC. This encodes CASSPLGGSLEGYTF.

The rearrangement uses TRBV18 and TRBJ1-2, with 7 positions matching TRBD1. The CDR3 loop spans 15 amino acids. With 4 bases clipped from V and 5 bases from J, the junction kept 10 bases outside the gene matches. CDR1 and CDR2 from the germline V gene are KGHSH and LQKENI. The CDR3 nucleotides are TGTGCCAGCTCACAAAGTAGACAGGGTGGATATGGCTACACCTTC. Its protein is CASSQSRQGGYGYTF.

The genes are TRBV3-1 (or the pseudogene TRBV3-2) and TRBJ2-2; TRBD2 agrees at 7 bases. V was clipped by 0 bases and J by 6 bases; unmatched bases: 1. The CDR3 length is 14 residues. Looked up from germline, CDR1 is LGHDT and CDR2 is YNNKEL (reference sequence). CDR3 DNA sequence: TGTGCCAGCAGCCAAGATGCGGGGGCCGGGGAGCTGTTTTTT. Translation gives CASSQDAGAGELFF.

The J gene is TRBJ2-5, the V gene TRBV5-6; tentative D call: TRBD1 (5 bases). The CDR3 is 16 residues long. With 4 bases removed from V and 5 bases from J, the gap between germline ends came to 21 bases. The germline V gene has CDR1 SGHDT and CDR2 YYEEEE. The CDR3 region is CASSRYLRGAQETQYF. CDR3 DNA: TGTGCCAGCAGCCGTTACCTGCGTGGGGCGCAGGAGACCCAGTACTTC.

The J gene is TRBJ1-4, the V gene TRBV5-6; TRBD1 might be the D (5 bases). Germline-derived CDR1 and CDR2 are SGHDT and YYEEEE. Trimming removed 0 bases at V and 8 bases at J, with 11 bases between. CDR3 length: 14 residues. DNA for the CDR3: TGTGCCAGCAGCTTGGCTGGGGAGGGGGAAAAACTGTTTTTT. Its protein is CASSLAGEGEKLFF.

The chain has TRBV15 and TRBJ2-7; D may be TRBD1 (6 bases). The ends were cut back, 3 bases at V and 1 base at J, with 13 bases in the middle. The germline V gene encodes CDR1 LNHNV and CDR2 YYDKDF (reference sequence). The CDR3 is 15 amino acids. As DNA, the CDR3 is TGTGCCACCAGCAGGGGGCCGGGACATTCCTACGAGCAGTACTTC. Its translation is CATSRGPGHSYEQYF.

DNA for the CDR3: TGTGCCAGCTCACCTCGCACTAGCTCCAGCTCCTACAATGAGCAGTTCTTC. Amino acids: CASSPRTSSSSYNEQFF. The chain couples TRBV18 to TRBJ2-1, with D possibly TRBD2 on 6 matching bases. The length of the CDR3 is 17 residues. V shed 3 bases and J shed 0 bases, with 15 bases lying between them. The germline gives CDR1 KGHSH, CDR2 LQKENI. The whole variable domain, remainder taken from reference TRBV18 and TRBJ2-1, is NAGVMQNPRHLVRRRGQEARLRCSPMKGHSHVYWYRQLPEEGLKFMVYLQKENIIDESGMPKERFSAEFPKEGPSILRIQQVVRGDSAAYFCASSPRTSSSSYNEQFFGPGTRLTVL.

The rearrangement links TRBV29-1 to TRBJ1-2; D gene ambiguous. The CDR3 has 13 residues. The V and J ends lost 4 bases and 8 bases respectively, with 17 bases between them. Germline V lookup: CDR1 SQVTM, CDR2 ANQGSEA. The chain's CDR3 is CSVGLGPGGGYTF. In DNA form, the CDR3 reads TGCAGCGTTGGTCTAGGTCCTGGTGGCGGCTACACCTTC.

The V gene is TRBV6-6, the J gene TRBJ1-5, with unresolved D. Germline loops: CDR1 MNHNY, CDR2 SVGAGI (reference sequence). V lost 7 bases to trimming and J lost 3 bases, with 16 bases between them. The CDR3 is made up of 15 amino acids. The chain's CDR3 is CASTRGGQFNQPQHF. The DNA for the CDR3 is TGTGCCAGCACTCGAGGTGGGCAGTTCAATCAGCCCCAGCATTTT.

J is TRBJ2-1 and V is TRBV7-2, with D possibly TRBD2 on 5 matching bases. Germline V CDR1 and CDR2: SGHTA, FQGNSA. CDR3 length: 15 amino acids. Between the trimmed V and J ends, which lost 7 bases and 3 bases, there was a span of 16 bases. CDR3 sequence (DNA): TGTGCCAGCACCTTCTCTGAGGGTCACTACAATGAGCAGTTCTTC. The encoded protein is CASTFSEGHYNEQFF.

This chain uses TRBV5-4 with TRBJ1-1; D is undetermined. Looked up from germline, CDR1 is SGHNT and CDR2 is YYREEE (reference sequence). This CDR3 is 16 amino acids long. V lost 1 base and J 0 bases, leaving 13 bases between the germline ends. CDR3 region: CASSLLAAGMNTEAFF. CDR3 coding DNA: TGTGCCAGCAGCTTGTTGGCAGCGGGGATGAACACTGAAGCTTTCTTT.

The chain joins TRBV5-8 to TRBJ2-7; perhaps TRBD2 as D (6 bases). Looked up from germline, CDR1 is SGHTS and CDR2 is YDEGEE. The CDR3 spans 16 residues. The germline V and J ends were trimmed by 5 bases and 3 bases, with 21 bases remaining between them. The CDR3 nucleotides are TGTGCCAGCAGATGGGGCCCGGGAGTCGGACTCTACGAGCAGTACTTC. Its protein product is CASRWGPGVGLYEQYF.

The rearrangement uses TRBV3-1 (or the pseudogene TRBV3-2) and TRBJ2-7; D possibly corresponds to TRBD2 (6 bases). V was clipped by 5 bases and J by 9 bases, with 23 bases between them. The CDR3 extends over 15 amino acids. Germline-derived CDR1 and CDR2 are LGHDT and YNNKEL (reference sequence). CDR3 coding DNA: TGTGCCAGCAGCGGCCGGGACTCCCACCCCGCGGTGCAGTACTTC. Translation gives CASSGRDSHPAVQYF.

The chain recombines TRBV6-1 with TRBJ1-1; 8 bases fit TRBD1. With 1 base clipped from V and 7 bases from J, the junction kept 5 bases outside the gene matches. CDR1 is MNHNS, CDR2 SASEGT, per germline. This CDR3 has 14 residues. Written as DNA, the CDR3 is TGTGCCAGCAGTGAAGTCAGGGGGCAAAGTGAAGCTTTCTTT. Protein sequence: CASSEVRGQSEAFF.

This clone was detected only once. The V call is TRBV7-8, the J call TRBJ2-7; weak D call: TRBD1 (6 bases). The germline V gene has CDR1 SGHVS and CDR2 FQNEAQ. Deletions cut 1 base from V and 12 bases from J, with 16 bases between. CDR3 length equals 13 residues. The CDR3 DNA is TGTGCCAGCAGCTTAGAGGGGGTCCGGTCTCGGTACTTC. It yields the protein CASSLEGVRSRYF.

This sequence joins TRBV18 and TRBJ1-6, with D perhaps TRBD1 (5 bases). The CDR3 extends over 14 amino acids. Trimming stripped 3 bases from V and 7 bases from J, with 10 bases between. CDR1 is KGHSH and CDR2 is LQKENI in the germline V gene. CDR3 sequence: CASSPSGGNSPLHF. CDR3 coding DNA: TGTGCCAGCTCACCCTCGGGGGGGAATTCACCCCTCCACTTT.

The chain couples TRBV5-4 to TRBJ2-5; D possibly corresponds to TRBD2 (7 bases). The germline CDR1 and CDR2 sequences are SGHNT and YYREEE (reference sequence). This CDR3 region has 16 residues. V was clipped by 4 bases and J by 4 bases, with 20 bases between them. The CDR3 reads CASSPGHGGPGETQYF. CDR3 nucleotide sequence: TGTGCCAGCAGCCCCGGCCACGGGGGGCCGGGAGAGACCCAGTACTTC.

The chain uses TRBV5-1 and TRBJ2-3; the match to TRBD1 covers 9 bases. The V gene end was trimmed by 4 bases and the J gene end by 13 bases; junction bases not matched to a gene: 7. CDR1 and CDR2 from the germline V gene are SGHRS and YFSETQ. CDR3 size: 12 residues. CDR3 amino acids: CASSLTRDREYF. The CDR3, as DNA: TGCGCCAGCAGCCTTACCCGGGACAGGGAGTATTTT.

The chain links TRBV7-2 to TRBJ2-5; 12 bases are shared with TRBD1. Germline loops: CDR1 SGHTA, CDR2 FQGNSA. J gave up 4 bases and V 0 bases, and 3 bases lay outside the gene matches. The CDR3 contains 16 residues. The CDR3 loop reads CASSLAGTGGRETQYF. CDR3 sequence (DNA): TGTGCCAGCAGCTTAGCTGGGACAGGGGGCAGAGAGACCCAGTACTTC.

The chain joins TRBV6-5 to TRBJ1-6; TRBD1 is a possible D gene (6 bases). V dropped 4 bases and J dropped 6 bases, with 16 bases sitting between them. The CDR3 spans 16 residues. Germline values: CDR1 MNHEY, CDR2 SVGAGI. The CDR3 DNA reads TGTGCCAGCAGTTTTAGGACAGTGGCACCTAATTCACCCCTCCACTTT. Translated, it gives CASSFRTVAPNSPLHF.

The CDR3, as DNA: TGTGCCAGCAGCCCCTCAGGACAGGGGATATGGACACCCCTCCACTTT. Its translation is CASSPSGQGIWTPLHF. V usage is TRBV11-2 and J usage is TRBJ1-6; 9 nucleotides agree with TRBD1. Per germline, CDR1 SGHAT and CDR2 FQNNGV. V lost 5 bases to trimming and J lost 11 bases; unmatched junction nucleotides: 13. This CDR3 contains 16 residues.

The J gene is TRBJ2-1, the V gene TRBV21-1; the table names TRBD1, a call not compared with the DNA. TRBV21-1 is classified as a pseudogene. The CDR3 is 17 residues long. CDR3 residues: CASSARQGIPSYNEQFF. The CDR3, as DNA: TGTGCCAGCAGCGCCAGACAGGGTATCCCCTCCTACAATGAGCAGTTCTTC.